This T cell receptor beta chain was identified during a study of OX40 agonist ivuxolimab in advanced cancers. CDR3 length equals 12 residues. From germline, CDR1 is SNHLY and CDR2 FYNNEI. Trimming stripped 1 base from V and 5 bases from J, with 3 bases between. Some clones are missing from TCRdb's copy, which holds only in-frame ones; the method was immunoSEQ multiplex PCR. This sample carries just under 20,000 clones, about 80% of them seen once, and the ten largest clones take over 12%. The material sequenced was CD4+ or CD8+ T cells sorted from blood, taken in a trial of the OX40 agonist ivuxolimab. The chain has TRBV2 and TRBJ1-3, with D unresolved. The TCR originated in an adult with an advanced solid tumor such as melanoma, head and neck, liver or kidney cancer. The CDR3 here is CASSEGRNTIYF. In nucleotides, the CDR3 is TGTGCCAGCAGTGAAGGGCGAAACACCATATATTTT.